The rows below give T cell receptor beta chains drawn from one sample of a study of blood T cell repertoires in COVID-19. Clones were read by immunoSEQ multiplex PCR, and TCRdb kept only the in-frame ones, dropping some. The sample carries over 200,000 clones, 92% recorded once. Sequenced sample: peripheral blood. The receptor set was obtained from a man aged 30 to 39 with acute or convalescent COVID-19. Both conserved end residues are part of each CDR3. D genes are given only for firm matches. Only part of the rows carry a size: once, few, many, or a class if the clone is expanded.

CSVEQMNTEAFF	TGCAGCGTTGAACAGATGAACACTGAAGCTTTCTTT	.	TRBV29-1	TRBJ1-1	.
CASSKVNRSYGYTF	TGTGCCAGCAGCAAAGTTAACAGGAGCTATGGCTACACCTTC	.	TRBV21-1	TRBJ1-2	.
CASSPPTGGGDTQYF	TGTGCCAGCTCACCACCTACAGGGGGTGGAGATACGCAGTATTTT	TRBD1	TRBV18	TRBJ2-3	once
CASSLYAETQYF	TGTGCCAGCAGCTTATATGCGGAGACCCAGTACTTC	.	TRBV7-2	TRBJ2-5	once
CASSLTGGYTGELFF	TGCGCCAGCAGCTTGACAGGGGGCTACACCGGGGAGCTGTTTTTT	TRBD1	TRBV5-1	TRBJ2-2	.
CASSEKAQLTEAFF	TGTGCCAGCAGCGAAAAGGCACAGCTCACTGAAGCTTTCTTT	.	TRBV11-2	TRBJ1-1	.
CASSSASGSHYTQYF	TGTGCCAGCAGCTCCGCAAGCGGGAGCCATTATACGCAGTATTTT	TRBD2	TRBV11-2	TRBJ2-3	once
CASSFNQGYEQYF	TGCGCCAGCAGCTTCAATCAGGGATACGAGCAGTACTTC	.	TRBV5-1	TRBJ2-7	.
CASSSDDGGYEQYF	TGCGCCAGCAGCTCGGACGATGGGGGGTACGAGCAGTACTTC	.	TRBV5-1	TRBJ2-7	.
CASSDEGVTEAFF	TGTGCCAGCAGTGACGAAGGGGTCACTGAAGCTTTCTTT	.	TRBV2	TRBJ1-1	.
CASSQELFGVVSYNEQFF	TGTGCCAGCAGCCAAGAGCTGTTCGGGGTCGTATCCTACAATGAGCAGTTCTTC	.	TRBV4-2	TRBJ2-1	.
CASSLGREKLFF	TGTGCCAGCAGTTTAGGTCGTGAAAAACTGTTTTTT	.	TRBV12-3/TRBV12-4	TRBJ1-4	.
CASSTRDRGNTEAFF	TGTGCCAGCAGCACCAGGGACAGGGGGAACACTGAAGCTTTCTTT	.	TRBV21-1	TRBJ1-1	.
CASSFETAVETQYF	TGTGCCAGCAGCTTTGAGACAGCCGTAGAGACCCAGTACTTC	.	TRBV5-4	TRBJ2-5	.
CASSLANRGTSGGANEQFF	TGTGCCAGCAGCTTAGCGAACCGAGGGACTAGCGGGGGGGCGAATGAGCAGTTCTTC	TRBD2	TRBV11-3	TRBJ2-1	.
CASSQKGQGGYEQYF	TGCGCCAGCAGCCAAAAGGGGCAGGGAGGGTACGAGCAGTACTTC	TRBD2	TRBV4-1	TRBJ2-7	.
CASSFRQDLRDGYTF	TGTGCCAGCAGCTTCCGACAGGATTTGAGGGATGGCTACACCTTC	.	TRBV9	TRBJ1-2	.
CAWSAGAYGYTF	TGTGCCTGGAGCGCGGGAGCCTATGGCTACACCTTC	.	TRBV30	TRBJ1-2	.
CASSIPSGAQHF	TGTGCCAGCAGTATCCCCTCAGGGGCCCAGCATTTT	.	TRBV28	TRBJ1-5	.
CASSRVGGGPDEQFF	TGTGCCAGCAGCCGGGTGGGCGGGGGACCTGATGAGCAGTTCTTC	TRBD2	TRBV5-4	TRBJ2-1	.
CASSWVQGSYGYTF	TGTGCCAGCAGTTGGGTACAGGGCTCTTATGGCTACACCTTC	.	TRBV6-2/TRBV6-3	TRBJ1-2	.
CASSFPRQALKPQHF	TGCGCCAGCAGCTTCCCCCGACAGGCCCTTAAGCCCCAGCATTTT	.	TRBV5-1	TRBJ1-5	.
CASTPGHSSPLHF	TGTGCCAGCACGCCAGGGCATTCTTCACCCCTCCACTTT	.	TRBV28	TRBJ1-6	.
CASSQELAGSSYNEQFF	TGTGCCAGCAGCCAAGAACTAGCGGGTAGCTCCTACAATGAGCAGTTCTTC	TRBD2	TRBV4-2	TRBJ2-1	.
CASSQVGTSQETQYF	TGCGCCAGCAGCCAAGTTGGGACTTCTCAAGAGACCCAGTACTTC	.	TRBV4-1	TRBJ2-5	.
CATSRPSSSAEQYF	TGTGCCACCAGCAGACCGTCGTCTAGCGCCGAGCAGTACTTC	.	TRBV15	TRBJ2-7	.
CASSSTGKDNSPLHF	TGTGCCAGCAGTTCGACAGGGAAAGATAATTCACCCCTCCACTTT	TRBD1	TRBV27	TRBJ1-6	once
CASSFPRGPGSNQPQHF	TGTGCCAGCAGCTTTCCTAGAGGACCGGGAAGTAATCAGCCCCAGCATTTT	.	TRBV7-9	TRBJ1-5	.
CASSPPTGFETEAFF	TGTGCCAGCAGCCCGCCGACAGGATTTGAGACTGAAGCTTTCTTT	.	TRBV7-6	TRBJ1-1	.
CAISGLAGGGDTQYF	TGTGCCATTAGTGGACTAGCGGGTGGAGGCGATACGCAGTATTTT	TRBD2	TRBV10-3	TRBJ2-3	.
CASSPRLAGDLGEQFF	TGTGCCAGCTCACCAAGACTAGCGGGAGATTTGGGTGAGCAGTTCTTC	TRBD2	TRBV18	TRBJ2-1	.
CASSQGVTNEKLFF	TGTGCCAGCTCACAGGGGGTGACTAATGAAAAACTGTTTTTT	.	TRBV18	TRBJ1-4	.
CASSLAGQDLSNEQFF	TGTGCCAGCAGCTTAGCAGGACAGGACTTGAGCAATGAGCAGTTCTTC	TRBD1	TRBV7-9	TRBJ2-1	once
CASLRFAGAKDTQYF	TGTGCCAGCTTGAGGTTCGCAGGGGCTAAAGATACGCAGTATTTT	.	TRBV6-5	TRBJ2-3	.
CASSRLQGDYEQFF	TGTGCCAGCAGCCGATTACAGGGGGACTATGAGCAGTTCTTC	TRBD1	TRBV14	TRBJ2-1	.
CAWSVRKSGITYEQYF	TGTGCCTGGAGTGTTAGAAAGTCAGGGATTACCTACGAGCAGTACTTC	.	TRBV30	TRBJ2-7	.
CASSFRAGSSSYNEQFF	TGTGCCAGCAGTTTTCGTGCGGGGTCGAGCTCCTACAATGAGCAGTTCTTC	.	TRBV27	TRBJ2-1	.
CASSPRTSGRSVGGEQYF	TGTGCCAGCAGCCCTAGGACTAGCGGGAGATCAGTAGGTGGCGAGCAGTACTTC	TRBD2	TRBV9	TRBJ2-7	.
CASSRVGDLSYEQYF	TGCGCCAGCAGCCGGGTAGGAGATCTATCTTACGAGCAGTACTTC	.	TRBV4-1	TRBJ2-7	.
CASSLTQRYGYTF	TGTGCCAGCAGCCTGACACAACGTTATGGCTACACCTTC	.	TRBV28	TRBJ1-2	.
CASSIAGVGGELFF	TGTGCCAGTAGTATAGCGGGAGTTGGCGGGGAGCTGTTTTTT	.	TRBV19	TRBJ2-2	.
CASSQSPGTGDFLATNTGELFF	TGCGCCAGCAGTCAATCTCCAGGGACAGGGGACTTTCTAGCGACCAACACCGGGGAGCTGTTTTTT	TRBD1	TRBV23-1	TRBJ2-2	.
CASTLYRNSYEQYF	TGTGCCAGCACGCTTTACAGGAATTCCTACGAGCAGTACTTC	.	TRBV28	TRBJ2-7	.
CASTALTGSSYNEQFF	TGTGCCAGTACTGCCTTGACAGGTAGCTCCTACAATGAGCAGTTCTTC	.	TRBV19	TRBJ2-1	.
CASSLFWSGGEENEQFF	TGTGCCAGCAGCTTGTTTTGGTCAGGGGGTGAAGAAAATGAGCAGTTCTTC	TRBD1	TRBV5-8	TRBJ2-1	.
CASSMGDRLAGSSTGELFF	TGTGCCAGTAGTATGGGAGACAGGCTTGCGGGCAGCAGCACCGGGGAGCTGTTTTTT	.	TRBV19	TRBJ2-2	once
CASSQRGNYNSPLHF	TGTGCCAGCAGCCAAAGGGGAAACTATAATTCACCCCTCCACTTT	.	TRBV3-1/TRBV3-2	TRBJ1-6	.
CANKGAGQETQYF	TGTGCCAATAAGGGGGCAGGACAAGAGACCCAGTACTTC	TRBD1	TRBV28	TRBJ2-5	.
CASSARQGTSATYEQYF	TGTGCCAGCAGTGCCCGGCAAGGGACTAGCGCCACCTACGAGCAGTACTTC	TRBD2	TRBV6-1	TRBJ2-7	.
CASSATLANPNTGELFF	TGTGCCAGCAGCGCCACTCTAGCCAATCCGAACACCGGGGAGCTGTTTTTT	.	TRBV7-9	TRBJ2-2	once
CASSYGGQGFHNEQFF	TGTGCCAGCAGTTACGGGGGACAGGGCTTCCACAATGAGCAGTTCTTC	TRBD1	TRBV6-5	TRBJ2-1	.
CASSSTPRSVYEQYF	TGTGCTAGCAGCTCCACGCCTCGTAGTGTCTACGAGCAGTACTTC	.	TRBV7-7	TRBJ2-7	.
CASSHLETGGAGNTIYF	TGCGCCAGCAGCCACCTAGAGACAGGGGGGGCTGGAAACACCATATATTTT	TRBD1	TRBV4-1	TRBJ1-3	.
CASSTRQGSGYTF	TGTGCCAGCAGCACACGACAGGGAAGTGGCTACACCTTC	TRBD1	TRBV11-3	TRBJ1-2	.